Each of the 17 T cell receptor beta chains below was sequenced from the same sample in a study of blood T cells in healthy people across ages. Next came a second PCR, run for 7 to 11 cycles, which used a sample-barcoded 5' primer along with a J-beta primer mix. TCRdb reanalysed the 5' RACE reads using MiXCR and keeps one entry per CDR3 protein. The top ten hold 4% of the sample, which has roughly 1.5 million distinct CDR3 sequences, about 42% seen once. Sequenced material: blood. These receptors originate from a young woman in good health.

The chain has TRBV4-3 and TRBJ1-2, with 7 bases that match TRBD1. CDR3 length: 15 amino acids. V shed 0 bases and J 3 bases; nucleotides not matched to a gene: 4. CDR1 LGHNA and CDR2 YSLEER come from the germline V gene. The CDR3 here is CASSQDFDRDYGYTF. DNA of the CDR3: TGCGCCAGCAGCCAAGATTTTGACAGGGACTATGGCTACACCTTC.

The sample holds a few counts of this clonotype. The V and J genes are TRBV10-3 and TRBJ2-7; 7 bases fit TRBD1. Germline V gene sequence: CDR1 ENHRY, CDR2 SYGVKD. This CDR3 has 15 residues. The V segment lost 3 bases and the J segment 0 bases; nucleotides outside the gene matches: 5. CDR3 sequence reads: CAISDLGTASYEQYF. The CDR3 coding sequence is TGTGCCATCAGTGACCTCGGGACAGCCTCCTACGAGCAGTACTTC.

The gene calls are TRBV10-3 and TRBJ2-7, with D perhaps TRBD1 or TRBD2 (5 bases each). Matching the DNA end better, TRBJ2-5 makes the J call doubtful. Germline V gives CDR1 ENHRY, CDR2 SYGVKD. This CDR3 spans 15 amino acids. This CDR3 reads CAIRPTVGDRETQYF. In DNA form, the CDR3 reads TGTGCCATCAGACCGACAGTGGGGGACCGAGAGACCCAGTACTTC.

The V call is TRBV6-6, the J call TRBJ1-5, with D tentatively TRBD1 (6 bases). V was pared by 5 bases and J by 2 bases, with 13 bases between. The CDR3 has 15 residues. Germline V lookup: CDR1 MNHNY, CDR2 SVGAGI (reference sequence). CDR3 sequence reads: CASSQQGIGNQPQHF. The CDR3 DNA is TGTGCCAGCAGTCAACAGGGAATAGGCAATCAGCCCCAGCATTTT.

The chain is built from TRBV21-1 and TRBJ2-3; TRBD1 was called by the table and not checked on the DNA. TRBV21-1 is described as a pseudogene. The CDR3 has 14 amino acids. CDR3 nucleotide sequence: TGTGCCAGGACACAGGGTAGTCGCCCAGATACGCAGTATTTT. Translation: CARTQGSRPDTQYF.

The rearrangement links TRBV6-5 to TRBJ2-7; 8 bases match TRBD1. The CDR3 spans 14 residues. Losses at the gene ends were 5 bases for V and 0 bases for J; bases not matched to a gene: 3. The germline gives CDR1 MNHEY, CDR2 SVGAGI. CDR3 in DNA: TGTGCCAGCAGTACGACAGGGGCCTCCTACGAGCAGTACTTC. This sequence encodes CASSTTGASYEQYF.

The gene calls are TRBV6-5 and TRBJ2-1, with D maybe TRBD2 (6 bases). The V and J ends lost 6 bases and 6 bases respectively, with 21 bases between them. The CDR3 sequence is 16 residues long. The V gene's germline CDR1 is MNHEY and CDR2 SVGAGI. The CDR3 here is CASRSRRGAGSNEQFF. For the CDR3, the DNA is TGTGCCAGCAGGAGTCGGAGGGGCGCTGGTAGCAATGAGCAGTTCTTC.

The chain is built from TRBV30 and TRBJ2-1, with 7 bases that match TRBD2. TRBJ2-7 matches the DNA end more closely, so the J call is doubtful. Germline CDR1 reads GTSNPN; CDR2 reads SVGIG (reference sequence). The CDR3 is 17 residues long. The CDR3 loop reads CAWNGGTGRSSYNEQYF. The CDR3 DNA follows: TGTGCCTGGAATGGCGGTACCGGGAGGAGCTCCTACAATGAGCAGTACTTC.

The table lists this clonotype with a few counts. J is TRBJ1-1 and V is TRBV29-1; D is undetermined. This CDR3 region has 13 residues. V was trimmed by 7 bases and J by 1 base, leaving 13 bases between them. Germline CDR1 SQVTM, CDR2 ANQGSEA. The CDR3 is CSALGHPNTEAFF. In nucleotides, the CDR3 is TGCAGCGCGTTGGGCCATCCGAACACTGAAGCTTTCTTT.

The V call is TRBV20-1, the J call TRBJ2-1; 10 nucleotides agree with TRBD2. Germline loops: CDR1 DFQATT, CDR2 SNEGSKA (reference sequence). This CDR3 comprises 14 residues. The V segment lost 7 bases and the J segment 9 bases; nucleotides outside the gene matches: 12. This CDR3 is CSGSWTSGPLEQFF. CDR3 DNA sequence: TGCAGTGGTTCCTGGACTAGCGGCCCCCTTGAGCAGTTCTTC.

The chain couples TRBV27 to TRBJ2-6; 9 bases are a match to TRBD1. The CDR3 extends over 21 amino acids. Trimming cost V 5 bases and J 0 bases; bases outside gene matches: 17. Germline V CDR1 and CDR2: MNHEY, SMNVEV (reference sequence). The CDR3 loop is CASSPYTLGQGSTSGANVLTF. The CDR3 DNA sequence: TGTGCCAGCAGTCCCTATACCCTAGGACAGGGGTCCACCTCTGGGGCCAACGTCCTGACTTTC.

The rearrangement uses TRBV20-1 and TRBJ1-5; D is perhaps TRBD1 (6 bases). V dropped 1 base and J dropped 4 bases, with 17 bases sitting between them. Germline CDR1 DFQATT, CDR2 SNEGSKA (reference sequence). This CDR3 has 16 residues. The DNA for the CDR3 is TGCAGTGCTAGAGGGGGGCGCGTACGGACTAATCAGCCCCAGCATTTT. Amino acids: CSARGGRVRTNQPQHF.

The chain recombines TRBV2 with TRBJ2-6; D gene ambiguous. V was trimmed by 2 bases and J by 1 base, leaving 12 bases between them. The CDR3 extends over 17 amino acids. Germline V gives CDR1 SNHLY, CDR2 FYNNEI. The CDR3 nucleotides are TGTGCCAGCAGTGAAATCTCCTGGGCGTCTGGGGCCAACGTCCTGACTTTC. This encodes CASSEISWASGANVLTF. The full variable domain, rest sourced from reference TRBV2 and TRBJ2-6, is EPEVTQTPSHQVTQMGQEVILRCVPISNHLYFYWYRQILGQKVEFLVSFYNNEISEKSEIFDDQFSVERPDGSNFTLKIRSTKLEDSAMYFCASSEISWASGANVLTFGAGSRLTVL.

This clonotype was seen ten or more times. The chain is built from TRBV7-2 and TRBJ2-1; no reliable D call. The tail of the sequence fits TRBJ2-7 better, so the J call may be wrong. Germline CDR1 reads SGHTA; CDR2 reads FQGNSA. This CDR3 has 12 amino acids. Written as DNA, the CDR3 is TGTGCCAGCAGCTTAAACTACAATGAGCAGTACTTC. Translating gives CASSLNYNEQYF.

Only a few counts were recorded for this clonotype. The chain carries TRBV20-1 and TRBJ2-1, with D perhaps matching TRBD2 (7 bases). The CDR3 contains 15 residues. V lost 0 bases to trimming and J lost 12 bases, with 21 bases between them. The germline V gene has CDR1 DFQATT and CDR2 SNEGSKA (reference sequence). Written as DNA, the CDR3 is TGCAGTGCTAGAGATCCTTACAGGGTGGGGGGGATGCAGTTCTTC. The encoded protein is CSARDPYRVGGMQFF.

This clonotype has just a few counts. The rearrangement uses TRBV5-6 and TRBJ1-3; D remains ambiguous. Trimming cost V 1 base and J 4 bases, with 6 bases left between them. The CDR3 contains 13 residues. Germline CDR1 reads SGHDT; CDR2 reads YYEEEE. The CDR3 spells CASSLLLGNTIYF. The CDR3 DNA reads TGTGCCAGCAGCTTGCTTTTAGGAAACACCATATATTTT.

This clonotype was counted between two and nine times. V and J are TRBV20-1 and TRBJ2-1; D gene ambiguous. Germline V gene data show CDR1 as DFQATT and CDR2 as SNEGSKA (reference sequence). The length of the CDR3 is 13 residues. Deletions cut 3 bases from V and 2 bases from J, with 8 bases between. DNA of the CDR3: TGCAGTGCTAGGAGACTTACCTACAATGAGCAGTTCTTC. As protein: CSARRLTYNEQFF.